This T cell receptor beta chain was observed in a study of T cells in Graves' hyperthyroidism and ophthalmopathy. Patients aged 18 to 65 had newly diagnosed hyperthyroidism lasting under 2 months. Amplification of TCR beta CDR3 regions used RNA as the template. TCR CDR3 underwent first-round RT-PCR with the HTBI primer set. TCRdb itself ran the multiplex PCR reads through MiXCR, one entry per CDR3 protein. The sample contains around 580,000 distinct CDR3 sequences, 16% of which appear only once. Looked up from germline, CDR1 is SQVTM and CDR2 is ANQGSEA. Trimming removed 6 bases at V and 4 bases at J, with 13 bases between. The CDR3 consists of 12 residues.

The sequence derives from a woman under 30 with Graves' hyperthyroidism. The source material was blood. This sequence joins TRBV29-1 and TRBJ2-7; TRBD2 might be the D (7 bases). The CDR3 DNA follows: TGCAGCGTGAGGGGGGGCCCGTACGAGCAGTACTTC. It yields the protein CSVRGGPYEQYF.